One sample yielded the 19 T cell receptor beta chains listed below, sequenced in a study of identical twins. TCRdb analysed the 5' RACE reads with MiXCR anew, one entry per CDR3 protein. The sample shows a few hundred thousand distinct CDR3 sequences, roughly an eighth of them seen only once. The data were also submitted as part of a second study, on yellow fever vaccine responses in identical twins.

Material: CD4+ T cells sorted from blood. The receptors were gathered from a woman under 30 in good health.

This clonotype appeared many times. The chain links TRBV27 to TRBJ1-1; D call uncertain. The CDR3 contains 16 residues. The ends were cut back, 1 base at V and 0 bases at J, with 12 bases in the middle. Germline CDR1 is MNHEY and CDR2 is SMNVEV (reference sequence). The CDR3 nucleotides are TGTGCCAGCAGTTTATACGATCCTTCCATGAACACTGAAGCTTTCTTT. Its protein product is CASSLYDPSMNTEAFF.

This clonotype was observed a few times. V is TRBV5-1 and J is TRBJ1-2, with a weak D call TRBD1 (5 bases). In germline, CDR1 is SGHRS, CDR2 YFSETQ. The CDR3 covers 13 residues. V gave up 1 base and J gave up 5 bases, with 9 bases separating them. Written as DNA, the CDR3 is TGCGCCAGCAGCTTGTTGGGGGGGTATGGCTACACCTTC. Protein: CASSLLGGYGYTF.

This clonotype was counted between two and nine times. The chain is built from TRBV27 and TRBJ2-7; D gene ambiguous. CDR1 MNHEY and CDR2 SMNVEV come from the germline V gene (reference sequence). V shed 5 bases and J shed 7 bases, with 9 bases lying between them. The CDR3 has 11 amino acids. In DNA form, the CDR3 reads TGTGCCAGCAGTCGGCAACCGGAGCAGTACTTC. This translates into CASSRQPEQYF.

The table lists this clonotype with many counts. This sequence joins TRBV24-1 and TRBJ2-3; 7 bases are a match to TRBD1. Germline CDR1 is KGHDR and CDR2 is SFDVKD. The CDR3 has 15 residues. V trimming: 1 base; J trimming: 1 base; junction bases outside the gene matches: 1. In DNA form, the CDR3 reads TGTGCCACCAGTGATTTAGGACAGGGCACAGATACGCAGTATTTT. This translates into CATSDLGQGTDTQYF.

This clonotype came up many times. The chain couples TRBV12-3 or TRBV12-4 to TRBJ2-3; the D is unclear. Deletions cut 1 base from V and 4 bases from J, with 9 bases between. The CDR3 covers 14 residues. The CDR3 sequence is CASSLVASPDTQYF. Written as DNA, the CDR3 is TGTGCCAGCAGTTTAGTGGCGTCCCCAGATACGCAGTATTTT.

The chain employs TRBV10-3 and TRBJ2-7; D call uncertain. The CDR3 sequence is 12 residues long. CDR1 is ENHRY and CDR2 is SYGVKD in the germline V gene. V lost 4 bases, J lost 6 bases, and 10 bases lay in between. CDR3 residues: CAISARQLEQYF. The CDR3 nucleotides read TGTGCCATCAGTGCGCGGCAACTCGAGCAGTACTTC.

The sample holds a few counts of this clonotype. The CDR3 loop is CASSPRSGSGTDTQYF. The CDR3 nucleotides read TGTGCCAGCAGCCCCCGGTCGGGTAGCGGAACAGATACGCAGTATTTT. The rearrangement uses TRBV3-1 and TRBJ2-3; weak D call: TRBD2 (6 bases). Germline CDR1 reads LGHDT; CDR2 reads YNNKEL (reference sequence). Trimming removed 4 bases from V and 3 bases from J, with 17 bases in between. The CDR3 loop spans 16 amino acids.

This chain connects TRBV24-1 to TRBJ2-5; TRBD2 agrees at 10 bases. Germline CDR1 is KGHDR and CDR2 is SFDVKD. Trimming cost V 4 bases and J 2 bases; bases outside gene matches: 6. The CDR3 has 16 residues. Written as DNA, the CDR3 is TGTGCCACCAGTGACCCTGGAGCGGGGGGGCAAGAGACCCAGTACTTC. Translated, it gives CATSDPGAGGQETQYF.

This clonotype appeared many times. The J gene is TRBJ2-3, the V gene TRBV5-1, with 10 positions matching TRBD1. CDR3 length: 16 residues. Germline CDR1 and CDR2: SGHRS and YFSETQ. The V gene end was trimmed by 2 bases and the J gene end by 2 bases; junction bases not matched to a gene: 5. This CDR3 reads CASSFRTGGSTDTQYF. In DNA form, the CDR3 reads TGCGCCAGCAGCTTCCGGACAGGGGGTTCCACAGATACGCAGTATTTT. Full variable domain (remainder filled in from reference TRBV5-1 and TRBJ2-3): KAGVTQTPRYLIKTRGQQVTLSCSPISGHRSVSWYQQTPGQGLQFLFEYFSETQRNKGNFPGRFSGRQFSNSRSEMNVSTLELGDSALYLCASSFRTGGSTDTQYFGPGTRLTVL.

The chain's CDR3 is CASRQDKKSTDTQYF. CDR3 in DNA: TGTGCCAGCAGGCAGGACAAGAAAAGCACAGATACGCAGTATTTT. This chain joins TRBV28 and TRBJ2-3; D is perhaps TRBD1 (5 bases). The CDR3 length is 15 residues. Trimming removed 6 bases from V and 0 bases from J, with 13 bases in between. Per germline, CDR1 MDHEN and CDR2 SYDVKM.

The table lists this clonotype with a few counts. V and J are TRBV20-1 and TRBJ2-3; no firm D call. Germline values: CDR1 DFQATT, CDR2 SNEGSKA (reference sequence). This CDR3 spans 13 amino acids. With 3 bases removed from V and 6 bases from J, the gap between germline ends came to 13 bases. DNA for the CDR3: TGCAGTGCTAGTAGAACCCGAAGGGATACGCAGTATTTT. Residues: CSASRTRRDTQYF.

This chain uses TRBV18 with TRBJ1-1; D gene ambiguous. CDR3 length: 13 residues. Germline V gene data show CDR1 as KGHSH and CDR2 as LQKENI. V was cut by 2 bases and J by 8 bases, with 12 bases left in between. The CDR3 nucleotides are TGTGCCAGCTCACCAAGCGGAGGTTGGGAAGCTTTCTTT. It specifies CASSPSGGWEAFF.

The CDR3, as DNA: TGTGCCAGCAGGCTACAACCTAGCGAGGTCTACAATGAGCAGTTCTTC. Its translation is CASRLQPSEVYNEQFF. The V call is TRBV6-1, the J call TRBJ2-1; D possibly corresponds to TRBD2 (6 bases). Germline V gene lookup returns CDR1 MNHNS and CDR2 SASEGT. There are 16 residues in the CDR3. The V and J ends lost 6 bases and 3 bases respectively, with 18 bases between them.

There are a few counts of this clonotype. V usage is TRBV12-3 or TRBV12-4 and J usage is TRBJ2-1; D unresolved. This CDR3 contains 16 residues. The V and J ends lost 6 bases and 1 base respectively, with 16 bases between them. CDR3 nucleotide sequence: TGTGCCAGCAGCCAGAGTCGATGGGGTTCCTACAATGAGCAGTTCTTC. Translation: CASSQSRWGSYNEQFF.

This clonotype appeared a few times. The rearrangement links TRBV12-3 or TRBV12-4 to TRBJ2-1, with unresolved D. The CDR3 contains 16 residues. V lost 5 bases and J 0 bases, leaving 14 bases between the germline ends. The DNA for the CDR3 is TGTGCCAGCAGTCCTTCAACGGTCGCCTCCTACAATGAGCAGTTCTTC. It codes for CASSPSTVASYNEQFF.

The chain carries TRBV12-3 or TRBV12-4 and TRBJ1-1, with no clear D. Trimming stripped 5 bases from V and 3 bases from J, with 16 bases between. The CDR3 spans 15 residues. The CDR3 sequence is CASSPPIGLDTEAFF. The CDR3 DNA reads TGTGCCAGCAGTCCCCCCATAGGTTTGGACACTGAAGCTTTCTTT.

This clonotype showed up just a few times. The chain combines TRBV7-9 with TRBJ2-3, with D uncertain. Germline CDR1 and CDR2: SEHNR and FQNEAQ (reference sequence). V was trimmed by 1 base and J by 0 bases, leaving 8 bases between them. The CDR3 runs to 15 residues. In nucleotides, the CDR3 is TGTGCCAGCAGCTTAGGGGAATCTAGCACAGATACGCAGTATTTT. Translated: CASSLGESSTDTQYF. The whole variable domain, remainder taken from reference TRBV7-9 and TRBJ2-3, is DTGVSQNPRHKITKRGQNVTFRCDPISEHNRLYWYRQTLGQGPEFLTYFQNEAQLEKSRLLSDRFSAERPKGSFSTLEIQRTEQGDSAMYLCASSLGESSTDTQYFGPGTRLTVL.

This clonotype came up a few times. The chain recombines TRBV5-1 with TRBJ2-3, with D perhaps TRBD2 (6 bases). Germline assignment: CDR1 SGHRS and CDR2 YFSETQ. This CDR3 spans 15 amino acids. V was trimmed by 1 base and J by 2 bases, leaving 11 bases between them. The CDR3 DNA reads as TGCGCCAGCAGCTTGACTAGCACCTACACAGATACGCAGTATTTT. Its protein is CASSLTSTYTDTQYF.

The J gene is TRBJ2-7, the V gene TRBV6-2 or TRBV6-3; no clear D. With 6 bases removed from V and 0 bases from J, the gap between germline ends came to 9 bases. This CDR3 is built from 13 residues. From germline, CDR1 is MNHEY and CDR2 SVGEGT. The CDR3 DNA sequence: TGTGCCAGCAGAAAGGAAAACTCCTACGAGCAGTACTTC. Its protein is CASRKENSYEQYF.